This T cell receptor beta chain was found in a study of T-cell reconstitution after alpha-beta-depleted transplantation in children. Study findings and constraints: Several patients had high TCRbeta diversity at day 60; it came from surviving recipient T cells and thymic progenitors. The study reportedly traced alpha-beta T cells about two months after transplant to several hundred expanded graft clones. It was newly produced T cells that mostly accounted for T-cell counts and diversity one year after transplant.

As concerns this clonotype: Its antigen is still unknown.

TCRbeta library preparation incorporated unique molecular identifiers. One entry per CDR3 protein, called by TCRdb with MiXCR from the PCR reads. The table has 780,000 or so distinct CDR3 sequences, approximately 15% seen once. The CDR3 loop spans 17 amino acids. Trimming cost V 0 bases and J 2 bases, with 14 bases left between them. Looked up from germline, CDR1 is LGHNA and CDR2 is YNFKEQ. The chain combines TRBV4-2 with TRBJ2-1; D may match TRBD1 or TRBD2 (5 bases each). The TCR originated in a male patient under 18 who had a stem cell transplant for acute lymphoblastic leukemia, so the T cells may come from the graft donor. The source was PBMCs, mostly from graft donor cells, collected 360 days after TCRalphabeta/CD19-depleted stem cell transplant. In DNA form, the CDR3 reads TGTGCCAGCAGCCAAGATAGGGGAACTAGTACCTACAATGAGCAGTTCTTC. It codes for CASSQDRGTSTYNEQFF.